Listed below are T cell receptor beta chains from one sample, sequenced in a study of chemoradiotherapy in HPV16-positive cancers. Sequencing used immunoSEQ multiplex PCR; TCRdb keeps in-frame clones, though not all of them. Of 3,500 to 5,000 clones detected, about 78% appear once; the ten largest clones hold over 8.5%. Specimen: tumor tissue, collected from a patient who underwent chemoradiotherapy. The receptors originated from a human donor with HPV-associated anogenital cancer. Both conserved end residues are part of each CDR3. The D gene is left open where the match is weak. Expanded clones are given a class, and other clones once, few, many or no size at all.

J gene	D gene	clone size	V gene	CDR3 DNA	CDR3 protein
TRBJ1-3	TRBD1	-	TRBV10-3	TGTGCCATCGAGGACAGGGGAAAAAACACCATATATTTT	CAIEDRGKNTIYF
TRBJ2-1	TRBD2	-	TRBV7-9	TGTGCCAGCAGCCCCCCGGGAGGGTCCTACAATGAGCAGTTCTTC	CASSPPGGSYNEQFF
TRBJ2-1	-	-	TRBV4-1	TGCGCCAGCAGCCAAGGTCAGTCAAGCTCCTACAATGAGCAGTTCTTC	CASSQGQSSSYNEQFF
TRBJ1-2	-	-	TRBV7-9	TGTGCCAGCAGCTTTAATACGGTAACGGAGGGCTACACCTTC	CASSFNTVTEGYTF
TRBJ2-1	TRBD1	-	TRBV7-3	TGTGCCAGCAGCTCGGGGACAGGTACCTCCTACAATGAGCAGTTCTTC	CASSSGTGTSYNEQFF
TRBJ1-6	TRBD1	-	TRBV4-2	TGTGCCAGCAGCGGTCGGGACAGGGGTATGGGACCCCTCCACTTT	CASSGRDRGMGPLHF
TRBJ1-1	-	-	TRBV7-9	TGTGCCAGCAGCTTCCGACTATCATTAAACACTGAAGCTTTCTTT	CASSFRLSLNTEAFF
TRBJ1-1	-	few	TRBV18	TGTGCCAGCTCGACAACAGGACGGTACGGCGGGCCTGAAGCTTTCTTT	CASSTTGRYGGPEAFF
TRBJ2-3	-	-	TRBV15	TGTGCCACCAGTACCGCAGGGGCAGATACGCAGTATTTT	CATSTAGADTQYF
TRBJ2-5	-	-	TRBV7-3	TGTGCCAGCAGCTTAAGCAGACAAGAGACCCAGTACTTC	CASSLSRQETQYF
TRBJ2-1	-	-	TRBV7-3	TGTGCCAGCAGCTTTTCCGCGGGATACAATGAGCAGTTCTTC	CASSFSAGYNEQFF
TRBJ2-1	-	-	TRBV28	TGTGCCAGTTGGAGGGATGGCAATGAGCAGTTCTTC	CASWRDGNEQFF
TRBJ2-7	-	-	TRBV2	TGTGCCAGCGGAAACGCCCTCGAGCAGTACTTC	CASGNALEQYF
TRBJ1-1	-	-	TRBV5-3	TGTGCCAGAAGGAAGTTCAAGAACACTGAAGCTTTCTTT	CARRKFKNTEAFF
TRBJ1-1	-	-	TRBV2	TGTGCCAGCAGCACAGGGATAGGGAACACTGAAGCTTTCTTT	CASSTGIGNTEAFF
TRBJ1-6	-	-	TRBV2	TGTGCCAGCAGTGCAGGGCAGTATAATTCACCCCTCCACTTT	CASSAGQYNSPLHF
TRBJ2-3	TRBD2	-	TRBV30	TGTGCCTGGATGGGACTAGCGGGATTAGCCACGCAGTATTTT	CAWMGLAGLATQYF
TRBJ2-7	-	few	TRBV5-6	TGTGCCAGCAGCTTGGTGTCGGCAGCCTACGAGCAGTACTTC	CASSLVSAAYEQYF
TRBJ1-1	TRBD1	-	TRBV4-1	TGCGCCAGCAGCCGCGACAGGGGAAACACTGAAGCTTTCTTT	CASSRDRGNTEAFF
TRBJ1-1	-	-	TRBV7-9	TGTGCCAGCAGGCCCCTGACAGGGAACACTGAAGCTTTCTTT	CASRPLTGNTEAFF
TRBJ1-4	-	-	TRBV21-1	TGTGCCAGCAGCAAACGGAGGGAATATAATGAAAAACTGTTTTTT	CASSKRREYNEKLFF
TRBJ2-5	-	-	TRBV5-6	TGTGCCAGCAGCCCAGGACTTGGACAAGAGACCCAGTACTTC	CASSPGLGQETQYF
TRBJ2-1	TRBD2	once	TRBV27	TGTGCCAGCAGTTTGTCCGCGGGAGGGCCAGGTGAGCAGTTCTTC	CASSLSAGGPGEQFF
TRBJ1-5	TRBD1	once	TRBV4-1	TGCGCCAGCAGCCAAGATGGGACAGGGGGCTTAGTTGGCAATCAGCCCCAGCATTTT	CASSQDGTGGLVGNQPQHF
TRBJ1-5	-	-	TRBV2	TGTGCCAGCACCCTGTCATATAGCAATCAGCCCCAGCATTTT	CASTLSYSNQPQHF
TRBJ1-2	TRBD1	-	TRBV7-9	TGTGCCAGCAGCATCGGACAGGCCCCTGTCGCTGGCTACACCTTC	CASSIGQAPVAGYTF
TRBJ2-7	TRBD2	-	TRBV11-1	TGTGCCAGCAGCCTAGAAGGCGGGAGGGCCTCCGAGCAGTACTTC	CASSLEGGRASEQYF
TRBJ2-1	-	-	TRBV30	TGTGCCTGGAGTATAGGGTGGGACAATGAGCAGTTCTTC	CAWSIGWDNEQFF
TRBJ1-5	-	-	TRBV19	TGTGCCAGTAGTATAACCGTAGGAGGGCACGGCAATCAGCCCCAGCATTTT	CASSITVGGHGNQPQHF
TRBJ2-1	-	-	TRBV7-9	TGTGCCAGCTCGGGGCGGGGCAATGAGCAGTTCTTC	CASSGRGNEQFF
TRBJ2-2	-	once	TRBV11-2	TGTGCCAGCAGCGCCTTGGGGGGGCGCGCCGGGGAGCTGTTTTTT	CASSALGGRAGELFF
TRBJ1-1	-	-	TRBV5-4	TGTGCCAGCAGCTTGGGAGGTCTGGAAAACACTGAAGCTTTCTTT	CASSLGGLENTEAFF
TRBJ1-4	TRBD1	-	TRBV19	TGTGCCAGTAGTAGACACAGGGGGCAGTTTGGAACTAATGAAAAACTGTTTTTT	CASSRHRGQFGTNEKLFF
TRBJ1-1	-	few	TRBV29-1	TGCAGCGTTGATGGGCCGGAGAGCACTGAAGCTTTCTTT	CSVDGPESTEAFF
TRBJ1-2	-	-	TRBV5-4	TGTGCCAGCAGCTTGGCGAAAGTCGGCTATGGCTACACCTTC	CASSLAKVGYGYTF
TRBJ2-3	-	few	TRBV6-5	TGTGCCAGCAGTTACTCGGGCCACAGTAGCACAGATACGCAGTATTTT	CASSYSGHSSTDTQYF
TRBJ2-7	TRBD2	-	TRBV30	TGTGCCTGGAGTGCGGCGGGAGGCTCCTACGAGCAGTACTTC	CAWSAAGGSYEQYF
TRBJ2-7	-	-	TRBV9	TGTGCCAGCAGCGTTAATGATGGGACGGGACCCTACGAGCAGTACTTC	CASSVNDGTGPYEQYF
TRBJ2-7	-	-	TRBV7-8	TGTGCCAGCAGCTTAGCTCTGTGGGCAGGTCGTATCCACGAGCAGTACTTC	CASSLALWAGRIHEQYF
TRBJ2-3	-	-	TRBV23-1	TGCGCCAGCAGTCACGAGGACCGCAGCACAGATACGCAGTATTTT	CASSHEDRSTDTQYF
TRBJ1-2	TRBD1	once	TRBV23-1	TGCGCCAGCAGTCAATGGGGACAGGGGGACTATGGCTACACCTTC	CASSQWGQGDYGYTF
TRBJ1-2	-	-	TRBV7-2	TGTGCCAGCCGATCCCACGGAGGGTATGGCTACACCTTC	CASRSHGGYGYTF
TRBJ2-1	-	-	TRBV15	TGTGCCACCAGCAGAGAGTCCCGAAATGAGCAGTTCTTC	CATSRESRNEQFF
TRBJ2-7	TRBD2	few	TRBV7-9	TGTGCCAGCAGCCACGGGACTAGCGGGGGCGAGCAGTACTTC	CASSHGTSGGEQYF
TRBJ1-2	TRBD1	-	TRBV6-1	TGTGCCTGCAGTGCCGGGACAGGCGTAGCTAACTATGGCTACACCTTC	CACSAGTGVANYGYTF
TRBJ2-5	-	hyperexpanded	TRBV15	TGTGCCACCAGCAGATGGGCTGGGGAGACCCAGTACTTC	CATSRWAGETQYF
TRBJ2-1	-	-	TRBV21-1	TGTGCCAGCAGCAAGCAAAGGAGGGAAGGTGAGCAGTTCTTC	CASSKQRREGEQFF
TRBJ2-5	-	-	TRBV7-7	TGTGCTAGCAGCTTAGACCGAGGCGGGGAGACCCAGTACTTC	CASSLDRGGETQYF
TRBJ1-5	TRBD1	-	TRBV10-3	TGTGCCATCAGTGACAGGGGGGTTGGCAATCAGCCCCAGCATTTT	CAISDRGVGNQPQHF
TRBJ1-4	TRBD1	-	TRBV10-2	TGCGCCAGCAGGGGGACAGGGGGCGGCGAAAAACTGTTTTTT	CASRGTGGGEKLFF
TRBJ2-1	TRBD2	-	TRBV2	TGTGCCAGCAGTCCTACCACTAGCGGGAGAACAAATGAGCAGTTCTTC	CASSPTTSGRTNEQFF